This T cell receptor beta chain originates from a study of cytomegalovirus exposure and HLA in healthy donors. The PCR was carried out with 60 Vbeta primers and 13 Jbeta primers. Sequencing was performed with immunoSEQ multiplex PCR; in TCRdb, only in-frame clones are kept and a portion is missing. The sample records around 160,000 clones, about 77% being singletons. J lost 4 bases, V lost 0 bases, and 1 base had no gene match. CDR1 and CDR2 (germline): PRHDT, FYEKMQ (reference sequence). CDR3 size: 15 residues. In regard to this clone: Its antigen is still unknown.

General study findings and limits: In a later analysis, V- and J-gene trimming of beta chains associated with a DCLRE1C missense variant, replicated independently. Accurate predictions that matched the HLA-A and HLA-B alleles of most subjects were reportedly made from TCR beta sequences. Later work associated more than 15,000 TCR beta sequences with HLA alleles at 0.05 false discovery rate.

The sequence derives from a woman aged 40-49 years in good health and CMV-seropositive. The source material was PBMCs. V usage is TRBV13 and J usage is TRBJ2-1; 9 nucleotides line up with TRBD2. The CDR3 DNA follows: TGTGCCAGCAGCTTAGGGGGACTAGCTTACAATGAGCAGTTCTTC. This encodes CASSLGGLAYNEQFF.